This T cell receptor beta chain was obtained from a study of blood T cell repertoires in COVID-19 (dated by TCRdb to about 2020). At the level of the whole study: The collaborator samples originated in the United States, Italy and Spain and spanned the acute and convalescent phases of COVID-19. The repertoires were made available in a free public database intended to serve as a resource for research on the immune response to SARS-CoV-2. The prospective study material was composed of cDNA or gDNA derived from T cells, B-cell-depleted T cells, or PBMCs. Sample metadata almost always included a de-identified subject ID, COVID-19 status, age in years and sex. Where available, HLA class I and class II types were taken from metadata supplied by the sample provider and were not determined by assay-based typing. The samples were drawn from the first 160 participants of the ongoing ImmuneRACE study and from 1,254 subjects provided by 6 global collaborators. The dataset comprised deeply sampled blood TCRbeta repertoires from subjects exposed to, actively infected with, or recovered from COVID-19. Results the study describes overall, beyond this receptor: The quantity of clinical and demographic metadata differed by source and by participant and was supplied without curation.

In the case of this clone: This receptor's antigen is unknown. No much larger clonotype is one base removed from it; base qualities were not supplied.

The collaborating institutions used their own protocols to collect whole blood in K2EDTA tubes. For TCRbeta analysis, collaborators shipped samples as frozen whole blood, isolated PBMCs, or DNA extracted from either of those sample types. The immunoSEQ Assay, a bias-controlled multiplex PCR, was used to amplify TCRbeta CDR3 regions from genomic DNA. The source study handled its data this way. The number of nucleated cells in each sample was estimated by amplification of reference gene primers within the assay. Sequence reads were collapsed and filtered to measure the absolute abundance of every unique TCRbeta CDR3 rearrangement. For each sample, productive Simpson clonality was calculated as the square root of Simpson's diversity index over productive rearrangements. TCRdb carries this immuneACCESS record with in-frame sequences only. Its versions omit some clonotypes, under half of them owing to an unresolved V gene in the studies checked, with the rest unexplained. Clone size and V and J calls were adopted from that table, with D and trimming inferred from the DNA. This sample lists 93,000 or so clones; 88% were detected once. In total, the top ten clones hold 3.5% of the sample.

The CDR3 numbers 14 residues from cysteine through phenylalanine. Only the CDR3 part of the read is kept: 42 bases, read in frame from the first base. The germline V gene supplies CDR1 MDHEN and CDR2 SYDVKM. The V end loses 3 bases and the J end loses 7 bases, and a stretch of 12 bases separates them. The sequencing sample was made of peripheral blood. The sequence came from a human donor in a cohort sampled during active COVID-19. This chain is built from TRBV28 and TRBJ2-2; the D gene is possibly TRBD1, with 6 bases matching. The DNA reads as follows: TGTGCCAGCAGTTTGGCAGGGGAAGGCGGGGAGCTGTTTTTT. It codes for CASSLAGEGGELFF.